This T cell receptor (beta chain) was captured by sequencing in a study of PD-1 and CTLA-4 blockade in melanoma. Trimming stripped 9 bases from V and 1 base from J, with 15 bases between. The CDR3 is made up of 16 amino acids. Germline-derived CDR1 and CDR2 are KGHDR and SFDVKD. The repertoire was sequenced with immunoSEQ multiplex PCR; TCRdb's copy has only in-frame clones and lacks some. The sample yields over 15,000 clones, 70% seen once. This clone was seen only a few times. This receptor was identified in a human donor with melanoma. V gene TRBV24-1 combines with J gene TRBJ1-6, with D tentatively TRBD1 (5 bases). The source was CD8+ T cells from peripheral blood, collected from a patient given anti-PD-1 treatment. The CDR3 protein is CATAVFRGSYNSPLHF. CDR3 sequence (DNA): TGTGCCACCGCGGTTTTTCGGGGGTCCTATAATTCACCCCTCCACTTT.